Listed below are T cell receptor beta chains from one sample, sequenced in a study of shared clonotypes between healthy human individuals. Sequencing used immunoSEQ multiplex PCR; TCRdb keeps in-frame clones, though not all of them. This table holds over a million clones, 98% found once. Sequenced input: naive CD4+ T cells sorted from blood. These receptors were obtained from a young man in good health. The CDR3 runs from the conserved cysteine through the conserved F or W. The D gene is left open where the match is weak. Clone size is not always given. Where it is, it says once, few, many or a class for expanded clones.

>-|TRBV27|TRBJ1-1|-
TGTGCCAGCAGTTTATTGGGGGCCATGAACACTGAAGCTTTCTTT
CASSLLGAMNTEAFF
>-|TRBV30|TRBJ2-7|-
TGTGCCTGGGGCCCGAGGAGGGGGGGCAACGAGCAGTACTTC
CAWGPRRGGNEQYF
>TRBD2|TRBV9|TRBJ2-5|-
TGTGCCAGCAGCGTAGCTTCGGGACTAGCGGGTCAAGAGACCCAGTACTTC
CASSVASGLAGQETQYF
>-|TRBV6-1|TRBJ1-1|-
TGTGCCAGCAGGGCCATGGTTGGTGAGAACACTGAAGCTTTCTTT
CASRAMVGENTEAFF
>-|TRBV18|TRBJ2-1|-
TGTGCCAGCTCAGTAAGGGGTTCCTACAATGAGCAGTTCTTC
CASSVRGSYNEQFF
>-|TRBV29-1|TRBJ1-1|once
TGCAGCGTTGAGGCCCGGGGGAACACTGAAGCTTTCTTT
CSVEARGNTEAFF
>TRBD2|TRBV5-1|TRBJ2-3|-
TGCGCCAGCAGCGGAATCCTAGCGGGCACTAGCACAGATACGCAGTATTTT
CASSGILAGTSTDTQYF
>-|TRBV28|TRBJ1-5|once
TGTGCCAGCAGTCCGGGACCGTCTTCCCAGCATTTT
CASSPGPSSQHF
>-|TRBV19|TRBJ2-7|-
TGTGCCAGTACTCTCACAGGCAGCTCCTACGAGCAGTACTTC
CASTLTGSSYEQYF
>-|TRBV7-9|TRBJ1-1|-
TGTGCCAGCAGCTTAGAACGGGACACTGAAGCTTTCTTT
CASSLERDTEAFF
>-|TRBV18|TRBJ2-7|-
TGTGCCAGCTCACTAAAAGACAGCCACGAGCAGTACTTC
CASSLKDSHEQYF
>-|TRBV11-3|TRBJ1-5|-
TGTGCCAGCAGCTTAGTAGAGTACCAGGGGCCCCAGCATTTT
CASSLVEYQGPQHF
>TRBD1|TRBV19|TRBJ2-7|-
TGTGCCAGTAGTCAGGGGGCGAACTACGAGCAGTACTTC
CASSQGANYEQYF
>-|TRBV18|TRBJ2-5|-
TGTGCCAGCTCACCTACCCACCAAGAGACCCAGTACTTC
CASSPTHQETQYF
>-|TRBV18|TRBJ1-1|-
TGTGCCAGCTCACCGGGTCTCAGGGTGGGAGGGAACACTGAAGCTTTCTTT
CASSPGLRVGGNTEAFF
>TRBD2|TRBV5-4|TRBJ2-2|-
TGTGCCAGCAGCTTGCGGGAGGGCGGCACCGGGGAGCTGTTTTTT
CASSLREGGTGELFF
>TRBD2|TRBV29-1|TRBJ2-7|once
TGCAGCGTTGACAGTCGGGGCAGGGGCAGTTCTAGCGGGCCGTACGAGCAGTACTTC
CSVDSRGRGSSSGPYEQYF
>-|TRBV6-6|TRBJ1-4|-
TGTGCCAGCAGTTCCAGGGCCCCAGGGGCTAATGAAAAACTGTTTTTT
CASSSRAPGANEKLFF
>-|TRBV5-5|TRBJ2-6|-
TGTGCCAGCAGCACGGCTCTCGCGTCTGGGGCCAACGTCCTGACTTTC
CASSTALASGANVLTF
>-|TRBV5-1|TRBJ2-7|-
TGCGCCAGCAGCTTGGGGACACTGGTTAGTTACGAGCAGTACTTC
CASSLGTLVSYEQYF
>-|TRBV18|TRBJ2-5|-
TGTGCCAGCTCACCACCAGCGGGCTTGGAGACCCAGTACTTC
CASSPPAGLETQYF
>-|TRBV18|TRBJ2-7|-
TGTGCCAGCTCGCCCTTGACAGGCAGAGAGGGCAGTTACGAGCAGTACTTC
CASSPLTGREGSYEQYF
>-|TRBV25-1|TRBJ2-7|-
TGTGCCAGCAGTGCCAAGACCGACGAGCAGTACTTC
CASSAKTDEQYF
>-|TRBV4-1|TRBJ1-5|-
TGCGCCAGCAGCCAACACGGGACACCGCAGCCCCAGCATTTT
CASSQHGTPQPQHF
>-|TRBV9|TRBJ2-5|-
TGTGCCAGCAGCGTAGGACCATCGTTTACAGAGACCCAGTACTTC
CASSVGPSFTETQYF